The rows below give T cell receptor beta chains drawn from one sample of a study of blood T cell repertoires in COVID-19. TCRdb's table, derived via immunoSEQ multiplex PCR, lists solely in-frame clones and lacks some. Of approximately 230,000 clones in the sample, 85% to 90% were seen once. Sequenced material: PBMCs or T cells enriched from blood (not recorded which). These receptors were obtained from a man aged 35 to 55 who had recovered from COVID-19. Both conserved end residues are trimmed from each CDR3.

cdr3_aa	v_call	j_call
ASSFEQFNEKLF	TRBV5-1	TRBJ1-4
ASSETGLETDTQY	TRBV6-6	TRBJ2-3
ASSLRLGQGGTEAF	TRBV7-2	TRBJ1-1
ASSYSTTGYGVEQF	TRBV6-5	TRBJ2-1
ATYPGTDNYGYT	TRBV7-2	TRBJ1-2
ASSSNQGNQPQH	TRBV7-2	TRBJ1-5
AKLPRAGSNMNTEAF	TRBV28	TRBJ1-1
ASSLVEGTSLIPGELF	TRBV7-9	TRBJ2-2
ASSFRSGGRAGNTIY	TRBV28	TRBJ1-3
ASSPGGTTEAF	TRBV5-1	TRBJ1-1
ASSFDRINSPLH	TRBV5-5	TRBJ1-6
AWSVSGDQPQH	TRBV30	TRBJ1-5
ATSDDTSGRGNTGELF	TRBV24-1	TRBJ2-2
ASSSGQGGRYEQY	TRBV7-2	TRBJ2-7
ASSLGTGGEQY	TRBV5-6	TRBJ2-7
ASSDSTGETQY	TRBV9	TRBJ2-5
AWSAQENTEAF	TRBV30	TRBJ1-1